These T cell receptor beta chains were read from a single sample in a study of cytomegalovirus exposure and HLA in healthy donors. The method was immunoSEQ multiplex PCR; TCRdb's version includes in-frame clones alone and lacks a portion of them. The table includes under 200,000 clones, about 86% detected once. Material: PBMCs. The receptor source for this set is a woman between 18 and 29 years old in good health and CMV-seropositive. The CDR3 runs from the conserved cysteine through the conserved F or W. Fields, in order: clone size, V gene, J gene, D gene, CDR3 DNA, CDR3 protein. D genes are given only for firm matches. Size values are once, few and many counts, or a class for expanded clones, and some rows have none.

clone_size: .; v_call: TRBV25-1; j_call: TRBJ1-1; d_call: .; cdr3_nt: TGTGCCAGCAGTGAAGGTAACAGTTTGAACACTGAAGCTTTCTTT; cdr3_aa: CASSEGNSLNTEAFF
clone_size: .; v_call: TRBV16; j_call: TRBJ2-7; d_call: TRBD2; cdr3_nt: TGTGCCAGCAGCCTAGCGGGGACGGCCTACGAGCAGTACTTC; cdr3_aa: CASSLAGTAYEQYF
clone_size: .; v_call: TRBV7-3; j_call: TRBJ2-3; d_call: .; cdr3_nt: TGTGCCAGCAGCTTAAATGGGGTTGGGGCGGGGCAAGATACGCAGTATTTT; cdr3_aa: CASSLNGVGAGQDTQYF
clone_size: .; v_call: TRBV29-1; j_call: TRBJ2-3; d_call: TRBD2; cdr3_nt: TGCAGCGGATCCCAAGCGGGGCCCCGAAGTACGCAGTATTTT; cdr3_aa: CSGSQAGPRSTQYF
clone_size: .; v_call: TRBV15; j_call: TRBJ1-2; d_call: .; cdr3_nt: TGTGCCACCAGCAGAGATCGAGGATATGGCTACACCTTC; cdr3_aa: CATSRDRGYGYTF
clone_size: once; v_call: TRBV5-8; j_call: TRBJ2-5; d_call: TRBD2; cdr3_nt: TGTGCCAGCAGCAAGACTAGCGGGGGAGAGACCCAGTACTTC; cdr3_aa: CASSKTSGGETQYF
clone_size: .; v_call: TRBV9; j_call: TRBJ2-7; d_call: TRBD2; cdr3_nt: TGTGCCAGCAGCCCAAGGACTAGCCACGAGCAGTACTTC; cdr3_aa: CASSPRTSHEQYF
clone_size: .; v_call: TRBV28; j_call: TRBJ1-2; d_call: .; cdr3_nt: TGTGCCAGCAGTCCTCTGGGGCAGAGCTATGGCTACACCTTC; cdr3_aa: CASSPLGQSYGYTF
clone_size: .; v_call: TRBV5-4; j_call: TRBJ1-1; d_call: .; cdr3_nt: TGTGCCAGCAGCCAGGGTCTTAACACTGAAGCTTTCTTT; cdr3_aa: CASSQGLNTEAFF
clone_size: .; v_call: TRBV6-6; j_call: TRBJ1-1; d_call: .; cdr3_nt: TGTGCCAGCAGTTACTCTAGACAGAACACTGAAGCTTTCTTT; cdr3_aa: CASSYSRQNTEAFF
clone_size: .; v_call: TRBV5-6; j_call: TRBJ2-7; d_call: TRBD2; cdr3_nt: TGTGCCAGCAGTTACCCGACTAGCTTGAATTCCTACGAGCAGTACTTC; cdr3_aa: CASSYPTSLNSYEQYF
clone_size: .; v_call: TRBV2; j_call: TRBJ1-5; d_call: TRBD1; cdr3_nt: TGTGCCAGCAGTGGACAGGGGGCCGTGCAGCCCCAGCATTTT; cdr3_aa: CASSGQGAVQPQHF
clone_size: .; v_call: TRBV25-1; j_call: TRBJ2-2; d_call: .; cdr3_nt: TGTGCCAGCAGTGAAGCAGGGTTCACCGGGGAGCTGTTTTTT; cdr3_aa: CASSEAGFTGELFF
clone_size: .; v_call: TRBV9; j_call: TRBJ1-5; d_call: TRBD1; cdr3_nt: TGTGCCAGCAACACAGGGGGCAATCAGCCCCAGCATTTT; cdr3_aa: CASNTGGNQPQHF
clone_size: once; v_call: TRBV5-4; j_call: TRBJ1-3; d_call: .; cdr3_nt: TGTGCCAGCAGCTTAGAAAGGCTGGATGAAACTACCTTT; cdr3_aa: CASSLERLDETTF
clone_size: .; v_call: TRBV5-5; j_call: TRBJ2-3; d_call: .; cdr3_nt: TGTGCCAGCAGCTTTCGGACAAGGGGCACAGATACGCAGTATTTT; cdr3_aa: CASSFRTRGTDTQYF
clone_size: .; v_call: TRBV25-1; j_call: TRBJ1-6; d_call: .; cdr3_nt: TGTGCCAGCAGTGAAAAGTCCAGATCGAATTCACCCCTCCACTTT; cdr3_aa: CASSEKSRSNSPLHF
clone_size: .; v_call: TRBV2; j_call: TRBJ1-6; d_call: .; cdr3_nt: TGTGCCAGCAGTGTTTCGGGGGAGGTATCCAGTTCACCCCTCCACTTT; cdr3_aa: CASSVSGEVSSSPLHF
clone_size: .; v_call: TRBV5-4; j_call: TRBJ2-3; d_call: TRBD2; cdr3_nt: TGTGCCAGCAGCCCCGGACTAGCGGGGACAGATACGCAGTATTTT; cdr3_aa: CASSPGLAGTDTQYF
clone_size: few; v_call: TRBV7-9; j_call: TRBJ2-3; d_call: .; cdr3_nt: TGTGCCAGCAGCTTAGTCGGAGAGACTAGCACAGATACGCAGTATTTT; cdr3_aa: CASSLVGETSTDTQYF
clone_size: .; v_call: TRBV7-6; j_call: TRBJ2-3; d_call: TRBD2; cdr3_nt: TGTGCCAGCAGCGATACGGGAGGGACCAGCACAGATACGCAGTATTTT; cdr3_aa: CASSDTGGTSTDTQYF
clone_size: .; v_call: TRBV5-1; j_call: TRBJ2-1; d_call: TRBD2; cdr3_nt: TGCGCCAGCAGCTTGGCTAGCGGGGGCTCCCGCAATGAGCAGTTCTTC; cdr3_aa: CASSLASGGSRNEQFF
clone_size: .; v_call: TRBV19; j_call: TRBJ2-2; d_call: .; cdr3_nt: TGTGCCAGTAGTATAGCGGCCGGGGAGCTGTTTTTT; cdr3_aa: CASSIAAGELFF
clone_size: few; v_call: TRBV7-7; j_call: TRBJ1-2; d_call: TRBD1; cdr3_nt: TGTGCTAGCAGCTTCGTCACAGGGGGATATGGCTACACCTTC; cdr3_aa: CASSFVTGGYGYTF
clone_size: once; v_call: TRBV27; j_call: TRBJ2-7; d_call: TRBD1; cdr3_nt: TGTGCCAGCAGTCCGGGACAGGCCCCCCACGAGCAGTACTTC; cdr3_aa: CASSPGQAPHEQYF
clone_size: .; v_call: TRBV7-3; j_call: TRBJ2-1; d_call: .; cdr3_nt: TGTGCCAGCAGCGAGGGATGGGAGGATGAGCAGTTCTTC; cdr3_aa: CASSEGWEDEQFF
clone_size: .; v_call: TRBV7-3; j_call: TRBJ2-1; d_call: .; cdr3_nt: TGTGCCAGCAGCTTATCCTACAGTAAAAACAATGAGCAGTTCTTC; cdr3_aa: CASSLSYSKNNEQFF
clone_size: .; v_call: TRBV6-5; j_call: TRBJ2-1; d_call: TRBD2; cdr3_nt: TGTGCCAGCAGACCCTCCCTAGCGGCCTACAATGAGCAGTTCTTC; cdr3_aa: CASRPSLAAYNEQFF
clone_size: medium-sized; v_call: TRBV19; j_call: TRBJ1-1; d_call: .; cdr3_nt: TGTGCCAGTACCCTCTACTTGAACACTGAAGCTTTCTTT; cdr3_aa: CASTLYLNTEAFF
clone_size: .; v_call: TRBV6-5; j_call: TRBJ2-1; d_call: TRBD1; cdr3_nt: TGTGCCAGCAGTAGCCTCCCGACAGGGAGCAATGAGCAGTTCTTC; cdr3_aa: CASSSLPTGSNEQFF
clone_size: .; v_call: TRBV11-3; j_call: TRBJ2-5; d_call: TRBD2; cdr3_nt: TGTGCCAGCAGCTTAGTAACCCTAGCGGAAGAGACCCAGTACTTC; cdr3_aa: CASSLVTLAEETQYF
clone_size: .; v_call: TRBV10-3; j_call: TRBJ2-1; d_call: .; cdr3_nt: TGTGCCACTCAGGGGTATAGGAATGAGCAGTTCTTC; cdr3_aa: CATQGYRNEQFF
clone_size: .; v_call: TRBV5-4; j_call: TRBJ2-2; d_call: TRBD2; cdr3_nt: TGTGCCAGCAGCCAAGGGACTAGCGGGGGGGCCGGGGAGCTGTTTTTT; cdr3_aa: CASSQGTSGGAGELFF
clone_size: .; v_call: TRBV30; j_call: TRBJ2-3; d_call: TRBD1; cdr3_nt: TGTGCCTGGAGTCGGGGACAGGGAATTTCAGATACGCAGTATTTT; cdr3_aa: CAWSRGQGISDTQYF
clone_size: .; v_call: TRBV19; j_call: TRBJ2-1; d_call: .; cdr3_nt: .; cdr3_aa: CASTSGTVNEQFF
clone_size: .; v_call: TRBV6-5; j_call: TRBJ2-4; d_call: TRBD2; cdr3_nt: TGTGCCAGCAGTTACGAGAGGACTAGCGGCCAAAACATTCAGTACTTC; cdr3_aa: CASSYERTSGQNIQYF
clone_size: .; v_call: TRBV7-2; j_call: TRBJ2-3; d_call: TRBD2; cdr3_nt: TGTGCCAGCAGCTCCCAGCGGGGGGCAGATACGCAGTATTTT; cdr3_aa: CASSSQRGADTQYF
clone_size: .; v_call: TRBV25-1; j_call: TRBJ2-5; d_call: TRBD2; cdr3_nt: TGTGCCAGCAGTGACGGGACTACTGTGACCCAGTACTTC; cdr3_aa: CASSDGTTVTQYF
clone_size: few; v_call: TRBV7-9; j_call: TRBJ2-2; d_call: .; cdr3_nt: TGTGCCAGCAGCTTAGGGGGCAGTGAAACCGGGGAGCTGTTTTTT; cdr3_aa: CASSLGGSETGELFF
clone_size: once; v_call: TRBV5-1; j_call: TRBJ2-5; d_call: TRBD2; cdr3_nt: TGCGCCAGCAGCTTCGGGGGAGGGGTCGGTGAGACCCAGTACTTC; cdr3_aa: CASSFGGGVGETQYF
clone_size: .; v_call: TRBV18; j_call: TRBJ2-7; d_call: .; cdr3_nt: TGTGCCAGCTCACCACTAGAGTCCTACGAGCAGTACTTC; cdr3_aa: CASSPLESYEQYF
clone_size: few; v_call: TRBV5-1; j_call: TRBJ1-3; d_call: .; cdr3_nt: TGCGCCAGCAGCTCCGGGCGTGGCAGGGGATTACCGTATGACTCTGGAAACACCATATATTTT; cdr3_aa: CASSSGRGRGLPYDSGNTIYF
clone_size: once; v_call: TRBV28; j_call: TRBJ1-2; d_call: .; cdr3_nt: TGTGCCAGCAGAGACAGCCAAGCGCAAATTTATGGCTACACCTTC; cdr3_aa: CASRDSQAQIYGYTF
clone_size: .; v_call: TRBV5-1; j_call: TRBJ1-2; d_call: .; cdr3_nt: TGCGCCAGCAGCTTTGAGGGGGACTATGGCTACACCTTC; cdr3_aa: CASSFEGDYGYTF
clone_size: .; v_call: TRBV6-5; j_call: TRBJ1-6; d_call: .; cdr3_nt: TGTGCCAGCAGTTACCAGAATTCACCCCTCCACTTT; cdr3_aa: CASSYQNSPLHF
clone_size: .; v_call: TRBV4-2; j_call: TRBJ2-7; d_call: .; cdr3_nt: TGTGCCAGCAGCCCGACTATCTCCTACGAGCAGTACTTC; cdr3_aa: CASSPTISYEQYF
clone_size: .; v_call: TRBV29-1; j_call: TRBJ2-5; d_call: TRBD2; cdr3_nt: TGCAGCGTAGGACGGACTAGGCAGTACTTC; cdr3_aa: CSVGRTRQYF
clone_size: .; v_call: TRBV7-9; j_call: TRBJ2-6; d_call: .; cdr3_nt: TGTGCCAGCAGCGAACCCGAGTCTGGGGCCAACGTCCTGACTTTC; cdr3_aa: CASSEPESGANVLTF
clone_size: .; v_call: TRBV7-2; j_call: TRBJ2-7; d_call: .; cdr3_nt: TGTGCCAGCAGCCCAGCTCCAGCTCCAGCGGGACAGGCAGGCTACGAGCAGTACTTC; cdr3_aa: CASSPAPAPAGQAGYEQYF
clone_size: few; v_call: TRBV13; j_call: TRBJ1-3; d_call: .; cdr3_nt: TGTGCCAGCAGCTTACCGGGTACCGGAAACACCATATATTTT; cdr3_aa: CASSLPGTGNTIYF
clone_size: .; v_call: TRBV6-5; j_call: TRBJ2-5; d_call: TRBD1; cdr3_nt: TGTGCCAGCAGTTCCTCCGGGACAGGGTCCCGAGAGACCCAGTACTTC; cdr3_aa: CASSSSGTGSRETQYF
clone_size: .; v_call: TRBV5-1; j_call: TRBJ1-4; d_call: .; cdr3_nt: TGCGCCAGCAGCTTGGGTTTTATGGGGGACTGGCAGAATGAAAAACTGTTTTTT; cdr3_aa: CASSLGFMGDWQNEKLFF
clone_size: few; v_call: TRBV6-6; j_call: TRBJ2-1; d_call: TRBD2; cdr3_nt: TGTGCCACCGGACCCGGGACTAGTGTCCATGAGCAGTTCTTC; cdr3_aa: CATGPGTSVHEQFF
clone_size: .; v_call: TRBV19; j_call: TRBJ2-2; d_call: .; cdr3_nt: TGTGCCAGTACTCTAGCTCGGGCCGGGGAGCTGTTTTTT; cdr3_aa: CASTLARAGELFF
clone_size: few; v_call: TRBV19; j_call: TRBJ1-5; d_call: TRBD1; cdr3_nt: TGTGCCAGTAGGGGAAACACAGGGGGAGTCGGTCAGCCCCAGCATTTT; cdr3_aa: CASRGNTGGVGQPQHF
clone_size: .; v_call: TRBV5-1; j_call: TRBJ2-7; d_call: TRBD1; cdr3_nt: TGCGCCAGCAGCTTGGAGGGACAGGGGAGACACGAGCAGTACTTC; cdr3_aa: CASSLEGQGRHEQYF
clone_size: .; v_call: TRBV28; j_call: TRBJ2-4; d_call: TRBD2; cdr3_nt: TGTGCCAGCACACCGTCGGGGGGAGTAGCCAAAAACATTCAGTACTTC; cdr3_aa: CASTPSGGVAKNIQYF
clone_size: .; v_call: TRBV5-8; j_call: TRBJ2-3; d_call: TRBD2; cdr3_nt: TGTGCCAGCAGCCCGGGACTAGCGGAATTCACAGATACGCAGTATTTT; cdr3_aa: CASSPGLAEFTDTQYF
clone_size: .; v_call: TRBV28; j_call: TRBJ1-2; d_call: .; cdr3_nt: TGTGCCAGCAGTCCGACCAGGGTGGCCGGCTACACCTTC; cdr3_aa: CASSPTRVAGYTF